The 25 T cell receptor beta chains given below trace back to one sample, sequenced in a study of blood T cell repertoires in COVID-19. Method: immunoSEQ multiplex PCR; TCRdb's copy keeps in-frame clones and lacks some. This table has 120,000 or so clones, over 75% appearing once. Sequenced sample: peripheral blood. These receptors all stem from an elderly woman with acute or convalescent COVID-19.

The V call is TRBV2, the J call TRBJ2-7, with D perhaps matching TRBD1 (6 bases). The CDR3 loop spans 15 amino acids. Germline loops: CDR1 SNHLY, CDR2 FYNNEI. V lost 5 bases and J 1 base, leaving 15 bases between the germline ends. CDR3 in amino acids: CASSRNRVVSYEQYF. CDR3 DNA sequence: TGTGCCAGCAGTAGAAACAGGGTAGTGTCCTACGAGCAGTACTTC.

The chain uses TRBV9 and TRBJ1-5, with D perhaps matching TRBD1 (5 bases). The CDR3 runs to 15 residues. V was shortened by 0 bases and J by 5 bases, with 12 bases between the two germline ends. Germline assignment: CDR1 SGDLS and CDR2 YYNGEE. CDR3: CASSVDGGSDQPQHF. CDR3 bases: TGTGCCAGCAGCGTAGACGGGGGTTCCGATCAGCCCCAGCATTTT.

The chain carries TRBV6-5 and TRBJ1-3; D gene uncertain. V was trimmed by 9 bases and J by 0 bases, leaving 6 bases between them. The CDR3 loop spans 12 amino acids. Germline CDR1 MNHEY, CDR2 SVGAGI. The CDR3 is CASSASGNTIYF. DNA for the CDR3: TGTGCCAGTAGCGCCTCTGGAAACACCATATATTTT.

The CDR3: CASSRTGDDTQYF. The CDR3 nucleotides are TGTGCCAGCAGTCGAACAGGGGACGATACGCAGTATTTT. The chain recombines TRBV6-6 with TRBJ2-3; TRBD1 aligns across 7 bases. This CDR3 has 13 residues. V trimming: 5 bases; J trimming: 6 bases; junction bases outside the gene matches: 5. Germline CDR1 reads MNHNY; CDR2 reads SVGAGI (reference sequence).

The V gene is TRBV20-1, the J gene TRBJ2-1; perhaps TRBD2 as D (5 bases). V was shortened by 7 bases and J by 5 bases, with 9 bases between the two germline ends. Germline CDR1 DFQATT, CDR2 SNEGSKA (reference sequence). The CDR3 has 11 amino acids. The DNA for the CDR3 is TGCAGTGGAGAGGGAAACAATGAGCAGTTCTTC. This gives the protein CSGEGNNEQFF.

This chain joins TRBV4-2 and TRBJ2-2, with a possible D match to TRBD1 (5 bases). The CDR3 has 15 residues. Germline V gives CDR1 LGHNA, CDR2 YNFKEQ. Trimming cost V 4 bases and J 2 bases, with 11 bases left between them. The CDR3 reads CASSLERGNTGELFF. In DNA, the CDR3 is TGTGCCAGCAGCCTAGAAAGGGGAAACACCGGGGAGCTGTTTTTT.

J is TRBJ2-2 and V is TRBV24-1, with 10 bases aligning to TRBD1. The CDR3 has 15 residues. The V gene's germline CDR1 is KGHDR and CDR2 SFDVKD. V was pared by 2 bases and J by 9 bases, with 5 bases of the junction left unmatched. CDR3 sequence (DNA): TGTGCCACCAGTGATTCCAGGACAGGGGGGAGGGAGCTGTTTTTT. Protein product: CATSDSRTGGRELFF.

J is TRBJ2-3 and V is TRBV3-1 (or the pseudogene TRBV3-2); D is perhaps TRBD1 (6 bases). V lost 4 bases to trimming and J lost 2 bases, with 16 bases between them. The CDR3 is 16 amino acids. From germline, CDR1 is LGHDT and CDR2 YNNKEL (reference sequence). The CDR3 DNA is TGTGCCAGCAGCCTCAGATCGACGGGACACACAGATACGCAGTATTTT. Protein sequence: CASSLRSTGHTDTQYF.

This clone appeared once. This chain uses TRBV11-3 with TRBJ2-1; 9 bases are shared with TRBD2. The CDR3 runs 15 residues. CDR1 is SGHNT, CDR2 YENEEA, per germline. V was clipped by 3 bases and J by 2 bases; unmatched bases: 2. DNA of the CDR3: TGTGCCAGCAGCTTTAGCGGGGGCCCCTACAATGAGCAGTTCTTC. Translating it yields CASSFSGGPYNEQFF.

The chain employs TRBV7-2 and TRBJ1-4, with D perhaps TRBD1 (5 bases). Germline assignment: CDR1 SGHTA and CDR2 FQGNSA. Trimming took 4 bases from V and 5 from J, leaving 11 bases between them. The CDR3 runs 14 residues. This CDR3 is CASSYQGGNEKLFF. The CDR3 coding sequence is TGTGCCAGCAGCTACCAGGGAGGGAATGAAAAACTGTTTTTT.

The chain links TRBV4-1 to TRBJ1-4; 8 bases fit TRBD1. CDR1 MGHRA and CDR2 YSYEKL come from the germline V gene. The V segment lost 4 bases and the J segment 5 bases; nucleotides outside the gene matches: 6. There are 15 residues in the CDR3. CDR3 residues: CASSPSGGGNEKLFF. The CDR3, as DNA: TGCGCCAGCAGCCCCTCAGGGGGCGGGAATGAAAAACTGTTTTTT.

The V and J genes are TRBV5-1 and TRBJ1-2, with 7 bases that match TRBD1. CDR3 length: 14 residues. Germline V gives CDR1 SGHRS, CDR2 YFSETQ. V gave up 0 bases and J gave up 8 bases; unmatched junction bases: 7. CDR3 DNA: TGCGCCAGCAGCTTGGACAGGGGAGCTGGGGGCTACACCTTC. Its translation: CASSLDRGAGGYTF.

This clone was detected only once. The chain has TRBV9 and TRBJ2-3; the match to TRBD2 covers 9 bases. Germline trimming cut 6 bases from V and 10 bases from J; bases unmatched to any gene: 9. This CDR3 has 13 amino acids. CDR1 is SGDLS and CDR2 is YYNGEE in the germline V gene. The CDR3 DNA reads TGTGCCAGCAACGGCGGGGGGGCGGGTCCGCAGTATTTT. Protein sequence: CASNGGGAGPQYF.

This clone has a handful of counts. This sample also contains other DNA sequences that code for the same CDR3. The chain recombines TRBV18 with TRBJ1-3; D may be TRBD1 (5 bases). The CDR3 covers 15 residues. The germline V and J ends were trimmed by 3 bases and 0 bases, with 9 bases remaining between them. Per the germline V gene, CDR1 is KGHSH and CDR2 is LQKENI. CDR3 coding DNA: TGTGCCAGCTCACCCTCCCAGGGCTCTGGAAACACCATATATTTT. Translated: CASSPSQGSGNTIYF.

The V gene is TRBV19, the J gene TRBJ1-2, with a possible D match to TRBD1 (6 bases). There are 12 residues in the CDR3. The V and J ends lost 3 bases and 5 bases respectively, with 7 bases between them. From germline, CDR1 is LNHDA and CDR2 SQIVND (reference sequence). CDR3 in DNA: TGTGCCAGTAGTATTCAGGGGTATGGCTACACCTTC. Translation gives CASSIQGYGYTF.

The chain links TRBV5-5 to TRBJ1-5, with TRBD1 identical over 8 bases. V trimming: 0 bases; J trimming: 0 bases; junction bases outside the gene matches: 8. The CDR3 consists of 18 residues. Germline CDR1 is SGHKS and CDR2 is YYEKEE (reference sequence). The CDR3 nucleotides read TGTGCCAGCAGCTTGGGGGACAGGAATGTTAATAGCAATCAGCCCCAGCATTTT. Protein product: CASSLGDRNVNSNQPQHF.

The chain combines TRBV19 with TRBJ1-2; tentatively, D is TRBD1 (5 bases). CDR3 size: 13 residues. Germline V gene data show CDR1 as LNHDA and CDR2 as SQIVND (reference sequence). V gave up 5 bases and J gave up 6 bases, with 13 bases separating them. The CDR3 nucleotides read TGTGCCAGTAGTGTCAGGGCGGGGAATGGCTACACCTTC. Protein: CASSVRAGNGYTF.

This sequence joins TRBV6-6 and TRBJ1-2; TRBD1 agrees at 7 bases. Germline V CDR1 and CDR2: MNHNY, SVGAGI (reference sequence). There are 14 residues in the CDR3. Unmatched junction bases numbered 10, after V lost 5 bases and J lost 7 bases. CDR3 bases: TGTGCCAGCAGTGACCGACGACAGGGTTCTGGCTACACCTTC. Translating gives CASSDRRQGSGYTF.

This sequence joins TRBV3-1 (or the pseudogene TRBV3-2) and TRBJ2-1; TRBD1 might be the D (6 bases). The V gene lost 0 bases and the J gene lost 9 bases, with 6 bases spanning the gap. CDR1 and CDR2 (germline): LGHDT, YNNKEL (reference sequence). This CDR3 has 12 amino acids. The DNA of the CDR3 is TGTGCCAGCAGCCAAGACAGGGGTGAGCAGTTCTTC. Protein product: CASSQDRGEQFF.

The chain recombines TRBV14 with TRBJ1-1; D may be TRBD1 (5 bases). Germline V gene sequence: CDR1 SGHDN, CDR2 FVKESK. The length of the CDR3 is 19 residues. Trimming shortened V by 0 bases and J by 1 base, and 21 bases separated the two germline ends. CDR3 sequence (DNA): TGTGCCAGCAGCCAAGAAAAGGGGCGGACGGGCAACCGGAACACTGAAGCTTTCTTT. Translating it yields CASSQEKGRTGNRNTEAFF.

The chain links TRBV20-1 to TRBJ2-7; D remains unclear. This CDR3 has 11 amino acids. Trimming took 2 bases from V and 3 from J, leaving 5 bases between them. Looked up from germline, CDR1 is DFQATT and CDR2 is SNEGSKA (reference sequence). CDR3 protein: CSARTGYEQYF. In DNA form, the CDR3 reads TGCAGTGCTAGAACGGGCTACGAGCAGTACTTC.

This rearrangement joins TRBV7-9 to TRBJ2-7, with D maybe TRBD1 (6 bases). V lost 5 bases and J 1 base, leaving 9 bases between the germline ends. In germline, CDR1 is SEHNR, CDR2 FQNEAQ (reference sequence). The CDR3 covers 13 residues. This chain's CDR3 is CASSHGQSYEQYV. The CDR3, as DNA: TGTGCCAGCAGCCATGGACAGTCCTACGAGCAGTACGTC.

This clone was detected ten times or more. V and J are TRBV5-1 and TRBJ1-1, with D hard to call. Trimming pared 0 bases from V and 2 bases from J, leaving 11 bases between. CDR1 is SGHRS and CDR2 is YFSETQ in the germline V gene. This CDR3 has 15 residues. The CDR3 nucleotides are TGCGCCAGCAGCTTGGGGAATACAGCTAACACTGAAGCTTTCTTT. Residues: CASSLGNTANTEAFF.

The rearrangement uses TRBV3-1 (or the pseudogene TRBV3-2) and TRBJ1-2; a weak D match, TRBD1 (6 bases). CDR1 is LGHDT, CDR2 YNNKEL, per germline (reference sequence). Trimming cost V 3 bases and J 6 bases, with 11 bases left between them. The CDR3 length is 13 residues. This CDR3 is CASSHSYRDGYTF. In DNA form, the CDR3 reads TGTGCCAGCAGCCATTCCTACAGGGATGGCTACACCTTC.

Only one count was recorded for this clone. CDR3 amino acids: CASSSQGPDQPQHF. The CDR3 nucleotides are TGTGCCAGCAGCTCACAGGGGCCGGATCAGCCCCAGCATTTT. The chain uses TRBV5-6 and TRBJ1-5; 7 nucleotides line up with TRBD1. The CDR3 is 14 residues long. Looked up from germline, CDR1 is SGHDT and CDR2 is YYEEEE. The V and J ends lost 3 bases and 5 bases, in that order; junction bases with no gene match: 5.